Listed here is a single T cell receptor (beta chain). Its target is unknown. Germline V gene data show CDR1 as MDHEN and CDR2 as SYDVKM. With 5 bases removed from V and 7 bases from J, the gap between germline ends came to 20 bases. The CDR3 totals 16 residues. A J-beta primer mix and a sample-barcoded 5' primer were used in a second PCR of about 6 to 12 cycles. TCRdb passed the 5' RACE reads through MiXCR, listing each CDR3 protein once. The table lists around 700,000 distinct CDR3 sequences, more than 20% of them singletons, with 9.4% in the top ten. This sample was taken from a study of blood T cells in healthy people across ages. Study outcomes and limitations: PBMCs went unsorted, and a conclusive naive versus antigen-experienced comparison was therefore prevented.

The sample was also reused in another study, on T cells of mothers and their children.

The clonotype was recovered from a boy younger than 18 in good health. The sequenced sample was blood. J is TRBJ1-4 and V is TRBV28; D remains ambiguous. CDR3 sequence: CASSTHDLSGIEKLFF. For the CDR3, the DNA is TGTGCCAGCAGTACCCACGATCTTTCGGGGATTGAAAAACTGTTTTTT.